This is a list of T cell receptor beta chains from one sample in a study of Ad26.COV2.S vaccination and SARS-CoV-2 variants. Assay used: immunoSEQ multiplex PCR; TCRdb lists only in-frame clones, some missing. The sample consists of more than 300,000 clones, around 84% of them appearing once. Sequencing used peripheral blood, obtained in a trial of Ad26.COV2.S vaccine versus placebo. The receptors shown here come from a person between 18 and 65 years old who received the Ad26.COV2.S COVID-19 vaccine or a placebo. Each CDR3 is given with its conserved first and last residue. The D gene is left open where the match is weak. Clone sizes are given selectively: once, few, many, or a class where the clone is expanded.

>few|TRBV6-2/TRBV6-3|.|TRBJ2-2
CASSQAGGKNTGELFF
TGTGCCAGCAGTCAAGCGGGTGGGAAGAACACCGGGGAGCTGTTTTTT
>.|TRBV11-3|TRBD1|TRBJ2-3
CASSLVGQATQYF
TGTGCCAGCAGCTTAGTTGGACAGGCCACGCAGTATTTT
>.|TRBV3-1/TRBV3-2|TRBD2|TRBJ2-1
CASSQLSGARYNEQFF
TGTGCCAGCAGCCAACTGAGCGGGGCCCGATACAATGAGCAGTTCTTC
>.|TRBV11-1|TRBD2|TRBJ2-3
CASSIKRGALTDTQYF
TGTGCCAGCAGTATCAAGCGGGGGGCTCTCACAGATACGCAGTATTTT
>.|TRBV18|.|TRBJ2-7
CASSPPATPDLQYF
TGTGCCAGCTCACCACCGGCCACCCCTGATCTCCAGTACTTC
>.|TRBV10-1|.|TRBJ1-2
CASGTTGLNGYTF
TGCGCCAGCGGGACAACAGGGCTTAATGGCTACACCTTC
>.|TRBV5-1|TRBD2|TRBJ2-2
CASSQLAGTGELFF
TGCGCCAGCAGTCAACTAGCGGGTACCGGGGAGCTGTTTTTT
>.|TRBV11-2|.|TRBJ1-1
CASSLQANTEAFF
TGTGCCAGCAGTTTGCAGGCGAACACTGAAGCTTTCTTT
>.|TRBV5-1|TRBD1|TRBJ1-6
CASSRQGKSYNSPLHF
TGCGCCAGCAGCCGACAGGGAAAGTCCTATAATTCACCCCTCCACTTT
>.|TRBV11-2|.|TRBJ1-1
CASSLREDTEAFF
TGTGCCAGCTCGTTGAGGGAGGACACTGAAGCTTTCTTT
>once|TRBV29-1|.|TRBJ2-7
CSVNGPRDEQYF
TGCAGCGTGAACGGCCCCAGGGACGAGCAGTACTTC
>.|TRBV6-5|.|TRBJ2-7
CASIGGGGEQYF
TGTGCCAGCATCGGAGGGGGGGGCGAGCAGTACTTC
>.|TRBV5-3|.|TRBJ1-3
CARSSTPDPTKVSSGNTIYF
TGTGCCAGAAGCTCGACACCGGACCCCACAAAGGTGAGCTCTGGAAACACCATATATTTT
>.|TRBV3-1/TRBV3-2|TRBD2|TRBJ2-5
CASSQDRRGAVETQYF
TGTGCCAGCAGCCAAGATCGGCGGGGGGCCGTGGAGACCCAGTACTTC
>.|TRBV7-2|.|TRBJ2-3
CASSLARGDTQYF
TGTGCCAGCAGCTTAGCAAGGGGTGATACGCAGTATTTT
>.|TRBV10-3|TRBD1|TRBJ2-7
CAISDPDRQPYEQYF
TGTGCCATCAGTGACCCGGACAGGCAACCCTACGAGCAGTACTTC
>.|TRBV5-1|.|TRBJ1-2
CASSLDWSGGYTF
TGCGCCAGCAGCTTAGACTGGTCGGGGGGCTACACCTTC
>.|TRBV6-5|TRBD2|TRBJ2-7
CASSLPSGAYEQYF
TGTGCCAGCAGCCTACCTAGCGGCGCATACGAGCAGTACTTC
>once|TRBV11-2|.|TRBJ2-2
CATLRGATGELFF
TGTGCCACCCTTAGGGGCGCAACCGGGGAGCTGTTTTTT
>.|TRBV19|.|TRBJ2-7
CASSSVRGYEQYF
TGTGCCAGTAGTTCAGTTAGAGGTTACGAGCAGTACTTC
>.|TRBV5-1|TRBD2|TRBJ2-2
CASSLSAGVTGELFF
TGCGCCAGCAGCTTGTCCGCGGGGGTTACCGGGGAGCTGTTTTTT
>.|TRBV4-3|.|TRBJ1-2
CASSQQGTPNYGYTF
TGCGCCAGCAGCCAACAGGGGACACCTAACTATGGCTACACCTTC
>.|TRBV20-1|.|TRBJ1-6
CSASRGSSSYNSPLHF
TGCAGTGCTAGTAGGGGGTCTAGCTCCTATAATTCACCCCTCCACTTT
>.|TRBV3-1/TRBV3-2|.|TRBJ1-2
CASSQVRGYGYTF
TGTGCCAGCAGCCAAGTGAGGGGGTATGGCTACACCTTC
>.|TRBV18|.|TRBJ1-3
CASSPGRRGNTIYF
TGTGCCAGCTCACCGGGACGGCGGGGAAACACCATATATTTT
>.|TRBV6-2/TRBV6-3|.|TRBJ1-1
CASSHGGLGNTEAFF
TGTGCCAGCAGCCACGGGGGACTCGGGAACACTGAAGCTTTCTTT
>.|TRBV18|TRBD1|TRBJ2-7
CASSPPGQYSYEQYF
TGTGCCAGCTCACCCCCGGGACAGTACTCCTACGAGCAGTACTTC
>.|TRBV7-6|TRBD2|TRBJ2-3
CASSAMSRDYSTDTQYF
TGTGCCAGCAGCGCCATGTCCCGGGACTACAGCACAGATACGCAGTATTTT
>.|TRBV9|TRBD2|TRBJ2-1
CASSSIFGTSGEYNEQFF
TGTGCCAGCAGCTCAATTTTCGGTACTAGCGGGGAGTACAATGAGCAGTTCTTC
>.|TRBV9|.|TRBJ2-3
CASSVDTRVETQYF
TGTGCCAGCAGCGTAGACACGAGGGTGGAAACGCAGTATTTT
>.|TRBV6-2/TRBV6-3|.|TRBJ2-5
CASSYSEEAAETQYF
TGTGCCAGCAGTTACTCCGAGGAGGCGGCAGAGACCCAGTACTTC
>.|TRBV5-4|.|TRBJ2-5
CASSLDAQGWETQYF
TGTGCCAGCAGCTTGGATGCCCAGGGTTGGGAGACCCAGTACTTC
>once|TRBV4-2|.|TRBJ1-1
CASSQVPHTEAFF
TGTGCCAGCAGCCAAGTCCCCCACACTGAAGCTTTCTTT
>.|TRBV5-8|.|TRBJ1-2
CASRETGTAGYTF
TGTGCCAGCAGAGAGACCGGGACGGCGGGCTACACCTTC
>.|TRBV7-2|.|TRBJ2-7
CASSLALGIEQYF
TGTGCCAGCAGCTTAGCGCTAGGGATCGAGCAGTACTTC
>few|TRBV6-2/TRBV6-3|TRBD2|TRBJ2-2
CASSPGGRVTGELFF
TGTGCCAGCAGTCCCGGCGGGAGGGTCACCGGGGAGCTGTTTTTT
>.|TRBV5-5|TRBD1|TRBJ2-3
CASSLTGAAGTDTQYF
TGTGCCAGCAGCCTGACAGGGGCGGCTGGCACAGATACGCAGTATTTT
>.|TRBV7-2|.|TRBJ1-1
CASSLLGSNTEAFF
TGTGCCAGCAGCTTACTCGGGTCGAACACTGAAGCTTTCTTT
>.|TRBV7-3|.|TRBJ2-2
CASSLGGNTGELFF
TGTGCCAGCAGCTTAGGCGGTAACACCGGGGAGCTGTTTTTT
>.|TRBV11-2|.|TRBJ2-7
CASSFERVGSYEQYF
TGTGCCAGCAGCTTCGAACGGGTGGGATCCTACGAGCAGTACTTC
>.|TRBV6-5|.|TRBJ1-1
CATVSTGSNTEAFF
TGTGCCACCGTGAGTACAGGGTCGAACACTGAAGCTTTCTTT
>.|TRBV9|TRBD2|TRBJ2-7
CASSVGVSGGPPSSYEQYF
TGTGCCAGCAGCGTAGGTGTTAGCGGGGGGCCTCCCAGCTCCTACGAGCAGTACTTC
>.|TRBV6-2/TRBV6-3|.|TRBJ1-5
CASSQGLNQPQHF
TGTGCCAGCAGCCAGGGGCTCAATCAGCCCCAGCATTTT
>.|TRBV7-3|.|TRBJ1-1
CASSATGSTEAFF
TGTGCCAGCAGCGCAACAGGGAGCACTGAAGCTTTCTTT
>.|TRBV7-9|.|TRBJ1-1
CASSLVGGTHTEAFF
TGTGCCAGCAGCTTGGTGGGAGGGACGCACACTGAAGCTTTCTTT
>.|TRBV10-1|.|TRBJ2-7
CASSEKLEGYEQYF
TGCGCCAGCAGTGAGAAGCTTGAGGGGTACGAGCAGTACTTC
>.|TRBV9|.|TRBJ1-3
CASSVEMRGGNTIYF
TGTGCCAGCAGCGTAGAGATGCGGGGTGGAAACACCATATATTTT
>.|TRBV11-2|TRBD1|TRBJ2-7
CASSLDPGGSYEQYF
TGTGCCAGCAGCTTAGACCCAGGGGGATCCTACGAGCAGTACTTC
>.|TRBV6-5|TRBD1|TRBJ2-7
CASSYNRGAYEQYF
TGTGCCAGCAGTTACAACAGGGGTGCTTACGAGCAGTACTTC
>.|TRBV3-1/TRBV3-2|.|TRBJ1-5
CASSRQLNQPQHF
TGTGCCAGCAGCCGACAGCTCAATCAGCCCCAGCATTTT